Below, one T cell receptor (beta chain) is given with its context. Its matching antigen is unknown. Sequencing used immunoSEQ multiplex PCR; TCRdb keeps in-frame clones, though not all of them. The table has under 700,000 clones, approximately 95% seen once. The data stem from a study of shared clonotypes between healthy human individuals. Study-wide context: Donor ages ranged 18 to 49 years: a couple of women, a few men. For every donor, three CD4 naive, three CD4 memory, two CD8 naive and one CD8 memory plates were used.

Study observations and caveats: The four-donor shared clonotypes exceeded non-shared clonotypes in generation probability, with non-shared ones scoring lower. Memory subsets generally showed lower estimated richness than naive subsets.

CD45RO-negative cells were positively selected for CCR7, leaving out terminally differentiated effector memory CD45RA+ cells. The CDR3 extends over 13 amino acids. Germline assignment: CDR1 LNHDA and CDR2 SQIVND (reference sequence). V was clipped by 10 bases and J by 2 bases; unmatched bases: 8. Source material: naive CD8+ T cells sorted from blood. The origin of this receptor is a woman between 25 and 40 years old in good health. This chain links TRBV19 with TRBJ2-7; 7 bases are a match to TRBD2. CDR3 sequence: CATTGTTTYEQYF. The DNA of the CDR3 is TGTGCCACTACCGGGACTACCACCTACGAGCAGTACTTC.